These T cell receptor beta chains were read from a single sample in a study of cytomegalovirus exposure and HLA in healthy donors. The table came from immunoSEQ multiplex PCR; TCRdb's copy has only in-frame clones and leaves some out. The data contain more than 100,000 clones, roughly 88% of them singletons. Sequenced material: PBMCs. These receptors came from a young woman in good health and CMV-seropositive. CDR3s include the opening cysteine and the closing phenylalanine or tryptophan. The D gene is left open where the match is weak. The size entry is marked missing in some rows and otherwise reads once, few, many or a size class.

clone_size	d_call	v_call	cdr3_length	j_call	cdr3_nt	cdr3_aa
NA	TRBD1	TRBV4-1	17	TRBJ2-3	TGCGCCAGCAGCCAAGAGGGTTGGGGGACAGTTGCAGATACGCAGTATTTT	CASSQEGWGTVADTQYF
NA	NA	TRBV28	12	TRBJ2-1	TGTGCCAGCAGTTTTGGGCTAGCGAGCAAGTTCTTC	CASSFGLASKFF
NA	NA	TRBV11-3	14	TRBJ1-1	TGTGCCAGCAGCTTAGAAGCCCAGAACACTGAAGCTTTCTTT	CASSLEAQNTEAFF
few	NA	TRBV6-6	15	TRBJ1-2	TGTGCCAGCAGTTACCGGGCTGACAGTTCCGCTGGCTACACCTTC	CASSYRADSSAGYTF
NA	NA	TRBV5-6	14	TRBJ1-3	TGTGCCAGCAGCTTGCGAGGGCCTGGAAACACCATATATTTT	CASSLRGPGNTIYF
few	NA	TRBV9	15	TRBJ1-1	TGTGCCAGCAGCGGTGGACGGGAGGGCCACACTGAAGCTTTCTTT	CASSGGREGHTEAFF
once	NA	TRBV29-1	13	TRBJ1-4	TGCAGCGCCATGGGGCAGGGGAATGAAAAACTGTTTTTT	CSAMGQGNEKLFF
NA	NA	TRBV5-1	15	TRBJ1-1	TGCGCCAGCAGCTTGGTGGGCCAGGGGAACACTGAAGCTTTCTTT	CASSLVGQGNTEAFF
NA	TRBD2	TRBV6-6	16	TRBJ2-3	TGTGCCAGCAGCAGTGCGGAGCGGGGGGGCCGAGATACGCAGTATTTT	CASSSAERGGRDTQYF
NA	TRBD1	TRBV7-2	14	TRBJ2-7	TGTGCCAGCAGCTCCGGGACAGGGTCCAACGAGCAGTACTTC	CASSSGTGSNEQYF
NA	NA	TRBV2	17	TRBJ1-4	TGTGCCAGCAGTGAAGAGAGCGGAGGGTGGACTAATGAAAAACTGTTTTTT	CASSEESGGWTNEKLFF
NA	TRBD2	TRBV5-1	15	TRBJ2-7	TGCGCCAGCAGCTTGACTAGCGGGGGGGCTTACGAGCAGTACTTC	CASSLTSGGAYEQYF
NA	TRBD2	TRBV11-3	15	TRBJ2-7	TGTGCCAGGAGTGCTCAAAGCGGGAGTTCCTACGAGCAGTACTTC	CARSAQSGSSYEQYF
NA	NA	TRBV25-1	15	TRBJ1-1	TGTGCCAGCAGGTCGAGCGAGGTCGGGAACACTGAAGCTTTCTTT	CASRSSEVGNTEAFF
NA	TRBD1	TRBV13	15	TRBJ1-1	TGTGCCAGCAGCCAAGGGGGGACAGGGGACTTTGAAGCTTTCTTT	CASSQGGTGDFEAFF
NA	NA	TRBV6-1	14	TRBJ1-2	TGTGCCAGCAGTGAGTTACAGGGCCTCTATGGCTACACCTTC	CASSELQGLYGYTF
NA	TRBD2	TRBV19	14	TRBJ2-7	TGTGCCAGTAGTATTGCGGGAGGGCCTAACGAGCAGTACTTC	CASSIAGGPNEQYF
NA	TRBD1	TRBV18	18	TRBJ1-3	TGTGCCAGCTCACCGCTGGGGATAACAGGGGGCCCCGGAAACACCATATATTTT	CASSPLGITGGPGNTIYF
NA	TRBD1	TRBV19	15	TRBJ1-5	TGTGCCAGTTCCTCCGACAGGGGGCGAGGCCAGCCCCAGCATTTT	CASSSDRGRGQPQHF
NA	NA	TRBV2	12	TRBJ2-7	TGTGCCTCCTGTGGGGGGGCTTACGAGCAGTACTTC	CASCGGAYEQYF
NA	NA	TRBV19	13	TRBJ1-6	TGTGCCAGTAGTGGAAGGGGTAATTCACCCCTCCACTTT	CASSGRGNSPLHF
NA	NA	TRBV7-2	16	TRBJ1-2	TGTGCCAGCAGCTCACCAAGCGTCACACCTAACTATGGCTACACCTTC	CASSSPSVTPNYGYTF
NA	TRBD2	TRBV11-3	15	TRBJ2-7	TGTGCCAGCAGCTGGAGGGGGACTAGCGGCTACGAGCAGTACTTC	CASSWRGTSGYEQYF
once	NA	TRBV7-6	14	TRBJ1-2	TGTGCCAGCAGCCTAGGGCCAGGGTCTCAGGCCTACACCTTC	CASSLGPGSQAYTF
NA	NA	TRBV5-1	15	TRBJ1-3	TGCGCCAGCAGCCTGGGCGAAAACTCTGGAAACACCATATATTTT	CASSLGENSGNTIYF
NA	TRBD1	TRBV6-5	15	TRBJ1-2	TGTGCCAGCAGTAACCTAGCCAGGGGGCGATATGGCTACACCTTC	CASSNLARGRYGYTF
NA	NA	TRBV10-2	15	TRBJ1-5	TGCGCCAGCAGTGAGTCGGACCCAGGGTCTCAGCCCCAGCATTTT	CASSESDPGSQPQHF
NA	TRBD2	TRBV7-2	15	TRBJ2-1	TGTGCCAGCAGCTTACTAAGCGGGACTTACAATGAGCAGTTCTTC	CASSLLSGTYNEQFF
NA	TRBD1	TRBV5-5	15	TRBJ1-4	TGTGCCAGCAGCTTGGACCCGGGACAGGGGGCCCAACTGTTTTTT	CASSLDPGQGAQLFF
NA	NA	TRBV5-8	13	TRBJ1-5	TGTGCCAGCAGCTTTGGGAGAAATCAGCCCCAGCATTTT	CASSFGRNQPQHF
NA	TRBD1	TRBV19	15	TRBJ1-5	TGTGCCAGTAGTATAACCGGGACAGGGTATCAGCCCCAGCATTTT	CASSITGTGYQPQHF
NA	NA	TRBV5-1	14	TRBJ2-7	TGCGCCAGCAGCTTGGAAGGAGCCACATACGAGCAGTACTTC	CASSLEGATYEQYF
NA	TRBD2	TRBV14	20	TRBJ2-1	TGTGCCAGCAGCCAAGGACGCGGGACTAGCGGGGGGGCGTCCTACAATGAGCAGTTCTTC	CASSQGRGTSGGASYNEQFF
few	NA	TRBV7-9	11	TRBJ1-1	TGTGCCAGCAGCCAACAGGCTGAAGCTTTCTTT	CASSQQAEAFF
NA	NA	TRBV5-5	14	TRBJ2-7	TGTGCCAGCAGCGCAGTACAGGGTTTCCGCGAGCAGTACTTC	CASSAVQGFREQYF
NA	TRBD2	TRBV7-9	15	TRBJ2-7	TGTGCCAGCAGCTCCGGGGGGACTAGCTTCTACGAGCAGTACTTC	CASSSGGTSFYEQYF
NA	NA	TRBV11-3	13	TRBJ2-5	TGTGCCAGCAGCGACCCAGGGATGGAGACCCAGTACTTC	CASSDPGMETQYF
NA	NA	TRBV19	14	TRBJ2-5	TGTGCCAGTAGTTTCCGGGACTCACAAGAGACCCAGTACTTC	CASSFRDSQETQYF
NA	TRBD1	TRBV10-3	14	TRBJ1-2	TGTGCCATCAGTGTCGGACAGGGGGCTGAAGGCTACACCTTC	CAISVGQGAEGYTF
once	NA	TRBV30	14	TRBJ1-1	TGTGCCTGGAGCCGGGGCAGGGGTGGTACTGAAGCTTTCTTT	CAWSRGRGGTEAFF
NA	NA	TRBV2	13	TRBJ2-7	TGTGCCAGCAGTGAACAGGGGTACCACGAGCAGTACTTC	CASSEQGYHEQYF
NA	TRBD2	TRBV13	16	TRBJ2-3	TGTGCCAGCAGCGAAGGGACTAGCGGTAGCACAGATACGCAGTATTTT	CASSEGTSGSTDTQYF
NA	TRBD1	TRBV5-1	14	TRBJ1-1	TGCGCCAGCAGCCCACCCCAGGGGGACACTGAAGCTTTCTTT	CASSPPQGDTEAFF
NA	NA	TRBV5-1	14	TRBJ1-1	TGCGCCAGCAGCTTGTCAACAGGGAACACTGAAGCTTTCTTT	CASSLSTGNTEAFF
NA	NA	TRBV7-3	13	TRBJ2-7	TGTGCCAGCACGACCGTAAGGGGTGGCGAGCAGTACTTC	CASTTVRGGEQYF
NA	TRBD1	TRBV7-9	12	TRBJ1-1	TGTGCCAGCAGCGTACAGACAGGGGAAGCTTTCTTT	CASSVQTGEAFF